These T cell receptor beta chains were read from a single sample in a study of cytomegalovirus exposure and HLA in healthy donors. Only in-frame clones appear in the TCRdb table, and some are missing; sequencing was by immunoSEQ multiplex PCR. The repertoire holds about 120,000 clones, with nearly 65% as singletons. The sequencing sample was made of PBMCs. The receptors come from a middle-aged man in good health and CMV-seropositive. The CDR3 runs from the conserved cysteine through the conserved F or W. Fields, in order: clone size, J gene, D gene, V gene, CDR3 protein, CDR3 DNA. D genes are given only for firm matches. Where a row states a size, it is once, few, many or the class of an expanded clone; other rows omit it.

clone_size: NA; j_call: TRBJ2-7; d_call: NA; v_call: TRBV14; cdr3_aa: CASSREIQQYF; cdr3_nt: TGTGCCAGCAGCCGGGAGATTCAGCAGTACTTC
clone_size: NA; j_call: TRBJ2-1; d_call: TRBD2; v_call: TRBV13; cdr3_aa: CASSLASGSEQFF; cdr3_nt: TGTGCCAGCAGCTTAGCTAGCGGGAGTGAGCAGTTCTTC
clone_size: NA; j_call: TRBJ2-4; d_call: TRBD2; v_call: TRBV7-9; cdr3_aa: CASSLPLAGSKNIQYF; cdr3_nt: TGTGCCAGCAGCTTACCGTTAGCGGGTTCCAAAAACATTCAGTACTTC
clone_size: NA; j_call: TRBJ2-7; d_call: NA; v_call: TRBV19; cdr3_aa: CASSMEQYWDEQYF; cdr3_nt: TGTGCCAGTAGTATGGAACAGTACTGGGACGAGCAGTACTTC
clone_size: few; j_call: TRBJ2-5; d_call: TRBD1; v_call: TRBV7-2; cdr3_aa: CASRRGTGLQETQYF; cdr3_nt: TGTGCCAGCAGGCGCGGGACAGGTCTCCAAGAGACCCAGTACTTC
clone_size: few; j_call: TRBJ1-4; d_call: NA; v_call: TRBV5-1; cdr3_aa: CASRTGTDFSGNEKLFF; cdr3_nt: TGCGCCAGCAGAACCGGGACTGACTTCTCGGGTAATGAAAAACTGTTTTTT
clone_size: NA; j_call: TRBJ2-7; d_call: TRBD2; v_call: TRBV6-6; cdr3_aa: CASSYLGLEYEQYF; cdr3_nt: TGTGCCAGCAGTTACTTAGGACTAGAATACGAGCAGTACTTC
clone_size: NA; j_call: TRBJ1-6; d_call: TRBD1; v_call: TRBV5-6; cdr3_aa: CASSKGQGNSYNSPLHF; cdr3_nt: TGTGCCAGCAGCAAAGGACAGGGAAACTCCTATAATTCACCCCTCCACTTT
clone_size: NA; j_call: TRBJ2-7; d_call: NA; v_call: TRBV28; cdr3_aa: CASSSIGTSSSYEQYF; cdr3_nt: TGTGCCAGCAGTTCCATCGGGACTTCCAGCTCCTACGAGCAGTACTTC
clone_size: few; j_call: TRBJ2-1; d_call: NA; v_call: TRBV7-8; cdr3_aa: CASSPTRALSNGEQFF; cdr3_nt: TGTGCCAGCAGCCCGACGCGGGCCCTATCCAACGGGGAGCAGTTCTTC
clone_size: NA; j_call: TRBJ2-2; d_call: TRBD2; v_call: TRBV5-1; cdr3_aa: CASRDPGLQNTGELFF; cdr3_nt: TGCGCCAGCAGAGATCCGGGACTACAAAACACCGGGGAGCTGTTTTTT
clone_size: NA; j_call: TRBJ2-5; d_call: NA; v_call: TRBV5-1; cdr3_aa: CASSPLGLETQYF; cdr3_nt: TGCGCCAGCAGCCCGCTGGGGCTAGAGACCCAGTACTTC
clone_size: NA; j_call: TRBJ2-5; d_call: NA; v_call: TRBV6-1; cdr3_aa: CASMLNGGQETQYF; cdr3_nt: TGTGCCAGCATGCTTAACGGGGGCCAAGAGACCCAGTACTTC
clone_size: NA; j_call: TRBJ1-1; d_call: NA; v_call: TRBV28; cdr3_aa: CASSSSQGLSTEAFF; cdr3_nt: TGTGCCAGCAGTTCCTCCCAGGGACTGTCCACTGAAGCTTTCTTT
clone_size: NA; j_call: TRBJ2-4; d_call: NA; v_call: TRBV9; cdr3_aa: CASSVVGKGQGIQYF; cdr3_nt: TGTGCCAGCAGCGTGGTTGGAAAGGGCCAGGGCATTCAGTACTTC
clone_size: NA; j_call: TRBJ1-3; d_call: NA; v_call: TRBV7-9; cdr3_aa: CASRLGQLSGNTIYF; cdr3_nt: TGTGCCAGCAGACTTGGACAGCTCTCTGGAAACACCATATATTTT
clone_size: NA; j_call: TRBJ2-3; d_call: TRBD2; v_call: TRBV5-8; cdr3_aa: CASSPGTSGSISGDTQYF; cdr3_nt: TGTGCCAGCAGCCCCGGGACTAGCGGGAGTATTTCCGGGGATACGCAGTATTTT
clone_size: NA; j_call: TRBJ2-1; d_call: NA; v_call: TRBV7-9; cdr3_aa: CASRAGSGEQFF; cdr3_nt: TGTGCCAGCAGGGCCGGGAGTGGTGAGCAGTTCTTC
clone_size: once; j_call: TRBJ2-2; d_call: NA; v_call: TRBV18; cdr3_aa: CASSSRDIGAGELFF; cdr3_nt: TGTGCCAGCTCAAGCCGGGACATAGGAGCCGGGGAGCTGTTTTTT